This entry describes one T cell receptor (beta chain). Its target is not known. The record originates from a study of T cell responses to AZD1222 COVID-19 vaccine. The data were produced by immunoSEQ multiplex PCR, yet TCRdb's version contains in-frame clones alone and is incomplete. This sample's table reports about 140,000 clones. Broader study findings: Reportedly, close to half of spike-specific TCRs are directed against unmutated variant regions.

The sequencing sample was made of peripheral blood. This receptor was obtained from an adult in good health.

The DNA for the CDR3 is TGTGCCAGCTCAGCGGGGTGGAATGAAAAACTGTTTTTT. Its translation: CASSAGWNEKLFF. The chain links TRBV27 to TRBJ1-4; D unclear. Germline CDR1 is MNHEY and CDR2 is SMNVEV (reference sequence). The CDR3 totals 13 residues. The ends were cut back, 8 bases at V and 5 bases at J, with 12 bases in the middle. Combining the CDR3 with reference TRBV27 and TRBJ1-4 gives the whole variable domain EAQVTQNPRYLITVTGKKLTVTCSQNMNHEYMSWYRQDPGLGLRQIYYSMNVEVTDKGDVPEGYKVSRKEKRNFPLILESPSPNQTSLYFCASSAGWNEKLFFGSGTQLSVL.